This T cell receptor (beta chain) originates from a study of T cell responses to AZD1222 COVID-19 vaccine. Note on this clone: What it binds is not known.

V was shortened by 4 bases and J by 1 base, with 10 bases between the two germline ends. Germline V lookup: CDR1 PRHDT, CDR2 FYEKMQ (reference sequence). The CDR3 is 15 residues long. Study-level points and caveats: The breadth and depth of Spike-specific TCRs increased once two AZD1222 doses had been given. Without day 14 samples, only post-peak T cell repertoires were studied. There were mostly white British donors and more females than males, and clonal diversity was possibly underestimated.

Profiling relied on immunoSEQ multiplex PCR, and the TCRdb table lists in-frame clones only, not all of them. Of about 110,000 clones listed, about 90% were seen once; the top ten hold 8%. Second-dose intervals of approximately 4 or approximately 12 weeks were pooled. The sequencing here drew on peripheral blood, taken 28 days after the second AZD1222 dose. This rearrangement joins TRBV13 to TRBJ1-4, with a possible D match to TRBD1 (6 bases). This clonotype originated in an adult who received the AZD1222 COVID-19 vaccine. The DNA of the CDR3 is TGTGCCAGCAGCTCCAGGGGAGTAACTAATGAAAAACTGTTTTTT. This sequence encodes CASSSRGVTNEKLFF.